One and the same sample provided the 8 T cell receptor beta chains below, sequenced in a study of shared clonotypes between healthy human individuals (dated by TCRdb to the early 2020s). Libraries were built with the immunoSEQ multiplex PCR assay. The immuneACCESS repertoire file appears here via TCRdb, limited to in-frame rearrangements. These files lack a portion of the clones; in checked studies, under half of the deficit traces to unresolved V genes, and the cause of the others is not known. Present in this sample are around 2.3 million clones, under 97% of which were seen just once. The ten largest clones add up to approximately 0.13% of the sample. What was sequenced was naive CD4+ T cells sorted from blood. Taken with the paper, the label for cell subset or site translates to: CD45RA+ positively selected. The receptors were gathered from a man between 18 and 29 years old in good health.

The rearrangement uses TRBV6-1 and TRBJ2-3, with D hard to call. The CDR3 contains 15 residues. V was cut by 6 bases and J by 2 bases, with 15 bases left in between. Germline V gene sequence: CDR1 MNHNS, CDR2 SASEGT. The CDR3 reads CASRGTRYNTDTQYF. CDR3 DNA sequence: TGTGCCAGCAGGGGAACCCGGTACAACACAGATACGCAGTATTTT.

On this clone: Other DNA variants within this sample encode the same CDR3. The chain carries TRBV5-1 and TRBJ1-1; D remains unclear. Trimming removed 4 bases at V and 1 base at J, with 8 bases between. The CDR3 is made up of 13 amino acids. Germline lookup yields CDR1 SGHRS and CDR2 YFSETQ. As DNA, the CDR3 is TGCGCCAGCAGCGTGCAGGAGAACACTGAAGCTTTCTTT. Translating gives CASSVQENTEAFF.

V gene TRBV18 combines with J gene TRBJ1-1; possible D gene TRBD1, 5 bases. CDR3 length: 17 residues. Trimming removed 3 bases at V and 0 bases at J, with 17 bases between. Germline V gene lookup returns CDR1 KGHSH and CDR2 LQKENI. The CDR3 here is CASSPLLGRGVNTEAFF. CDR3 DNA: TGTGCCAGCTCACCTCTCCTCGGACGGGGGGTGAACACTGAAGCTTTCTTT.

The chain links TRBV7-9 to TRBJ1-1, with a tentative D call TRBD1 (5 bases). Trimming removed 5 bases from V and 0 bases from J, with 13 bases in between. There are 15 residues in the CDR3. The V gene's germline CDR1 is SEHNR and CDR2 FQNEAQ (reference sequence). CDR3 DNA: TGTGCCAGCAGCATGAGGGCAGGGCTGAACACTGAAGCTTTCTTT. Amino acid sequence: CASSMRAGLNTEAFF.

J is TRBJ2-7 and V is TRBV11-2, with 10 nucleotides matching TRBD1. V lost 5 bases to trimming and J lost 1 base; unmatched junction nucleotides: 5. Germline CDR1 reads SGHAT; CDR2 reads FQNNGV. The CDR3 is 15 residues long. The CDR3 spells CASSPTGGRSYEQYF. In nucleotides, the CDR3 is TGTGCCAGCAGCCCGACAGGGGGCCGGTCCTACGAGCAGTACTTC.

CDR3 amino acids: CASSSLSWTADEQYF. CDR3 nucleotide sequence: TGTGCCAGCAGCTCCCTTTCGTGGACTGCGGACGAGCAGTACTTC. The V and J genes are TRBV5-4 and TRBJ2-7, with D possibly TRBD2 on 5 matching bases. Per the germline V gene, CDR1 is SGHNT and CDR2 is YYREEE (reference sequence). The V end lost 3 bases, the J end lost 5 bases, and 18 bases lay between the germline ends. The CDR3 extends over 15 amino acids. The variable domain in full, completed from reference TRBV5-4 and TRBJ2-7, reads ETGVTQSPTHLIKTRGQQVTLRCSSQSGHNTVSWYQQALGQGPQFIFQYYREEENGRGNFPPRFSGLQFPNYSSELNVNALELDDSALYLCASSSLSWTADEQYFGPGTRLTVT.

This clone has just one count. CDR3 sequence: CASSLERNPPLHF. The CDR3 DNA is TGTGCCAGCAGCTTAGAAAGGAACCCACCCCTCCACTTT. The gene calls are TRBV7-2 and TRBJ1-6; no definite D call. This CDR3 is 13 amino acids long. Germline assignment: CDR1 SGHTA and CDR2 FQGNSA. Trimming cost V 1 base and J 11 bases, with 9 bases left between them.

For this clone: Other DNA sequences within the sample encode an identical CDR3. The chain links TRBV6-5 to TRBJ1-4; a possible D gene is TRBD1 (5 bases). Germline values: CDR1 MNHEY, CDR2 SVGAGI. Deletions cut 0 bases from V and 6 bases from J, with 8 bases between. The CDR3 has 14 residues. The CDR3 loop is CASSYSQGDEKLFF. CDR3 DNA sequence: TGTGCCAGCAGTTACTCTCAGGGCGATGAAAAACTGTTTTTT.